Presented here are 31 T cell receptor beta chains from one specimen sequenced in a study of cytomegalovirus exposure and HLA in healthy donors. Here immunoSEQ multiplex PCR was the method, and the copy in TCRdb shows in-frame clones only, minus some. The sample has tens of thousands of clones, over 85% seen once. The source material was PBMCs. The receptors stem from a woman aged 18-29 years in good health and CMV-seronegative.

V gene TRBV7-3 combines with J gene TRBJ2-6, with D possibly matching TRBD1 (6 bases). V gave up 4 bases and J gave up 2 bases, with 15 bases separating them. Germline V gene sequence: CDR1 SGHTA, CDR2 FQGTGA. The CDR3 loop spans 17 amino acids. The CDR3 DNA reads TGTGCCAGCAGCTCCGCCCCAACAGGGACTGGGGCCAACGTCCTGACTTTC. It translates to CASSSAPTGTGANVLTF. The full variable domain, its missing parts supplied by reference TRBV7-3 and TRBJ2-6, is GAGVSQTPSNKVTEKGKYVELRCDPISGHTALYWYRQSLGQGPEFLIYFQGTGAADDSGLPNDRFFAVRPEGSVSTLKIQRTERGDSAVYLCASSSAPTGTGANVLTFGAGSRLTVL.

The CDR3 loop is CASSSPSTDTQYF. Here the CDR3 DNA reads TGCGCCAGCAGCTCCCCTAGCACAGATACGCAGTATTTT. The chain links TRBV5-1 to TRBJ2-3, with D uncertain. V was clipped by 3 bases and J by 0 bases, with 5 bases between them. From germline, CDR1 is SGHRS and CDR2 YFSETQ. The length of the CDR3 is 13 residues.

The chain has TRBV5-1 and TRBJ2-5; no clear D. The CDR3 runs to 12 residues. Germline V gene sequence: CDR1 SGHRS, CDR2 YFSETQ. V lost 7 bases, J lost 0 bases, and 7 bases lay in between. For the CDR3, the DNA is TGCGCCAGCTCCGCGGACCAAGAGACCCAGTACTTC. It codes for CASSADQETQYF.

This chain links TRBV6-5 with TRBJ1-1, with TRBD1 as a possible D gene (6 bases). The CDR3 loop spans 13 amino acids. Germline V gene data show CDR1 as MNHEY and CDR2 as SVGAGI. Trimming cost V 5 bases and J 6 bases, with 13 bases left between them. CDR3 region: CASSQNPGAEAFF. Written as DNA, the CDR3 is TGTGCCAGCAGTCAGAATCCAGGGGCTGAAGCTTTCTTT.

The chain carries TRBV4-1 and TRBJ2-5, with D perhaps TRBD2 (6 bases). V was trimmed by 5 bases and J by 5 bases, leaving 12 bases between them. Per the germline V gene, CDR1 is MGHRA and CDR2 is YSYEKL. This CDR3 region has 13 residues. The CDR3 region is CASSSAGTETQYF. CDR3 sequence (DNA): TGCGCCAGCAGCTCAGCCGGGACTGAGACCCAGTACTTC.

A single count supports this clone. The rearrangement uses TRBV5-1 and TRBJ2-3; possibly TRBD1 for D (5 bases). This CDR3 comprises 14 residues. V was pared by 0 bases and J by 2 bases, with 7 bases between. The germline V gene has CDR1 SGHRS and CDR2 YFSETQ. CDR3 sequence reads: CASSLGQPTDTQYF. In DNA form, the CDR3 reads TGCGCCAGCAGCTTGGGACAGCCCACAGATACGCAGTATTTT.

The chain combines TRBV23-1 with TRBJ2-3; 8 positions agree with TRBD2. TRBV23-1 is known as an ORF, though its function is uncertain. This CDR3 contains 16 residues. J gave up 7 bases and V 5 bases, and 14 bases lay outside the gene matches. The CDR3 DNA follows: TGCGCCAGCAGTGAAGGGACTAGTTTTAGGAAAAATACGCAGTATTTT. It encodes CASSEGTSFRKNTQYF.

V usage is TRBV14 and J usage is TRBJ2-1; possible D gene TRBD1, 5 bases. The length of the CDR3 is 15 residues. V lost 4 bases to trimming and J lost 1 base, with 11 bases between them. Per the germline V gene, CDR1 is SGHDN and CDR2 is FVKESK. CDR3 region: CASSPLTVSYNEQFF. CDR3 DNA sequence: TGTGCCAGCAGCCCTTTGACAGTGTCCTACAATGAGCAGTTCTTC.

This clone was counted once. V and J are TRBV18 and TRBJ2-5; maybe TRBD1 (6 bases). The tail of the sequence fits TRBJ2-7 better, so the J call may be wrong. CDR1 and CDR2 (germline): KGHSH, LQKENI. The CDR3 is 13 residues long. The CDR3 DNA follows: TGTGCCAGCTCATCGGGACACCTTGGCGAGCAGTACTTC. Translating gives CASSSGHLGEQYF.

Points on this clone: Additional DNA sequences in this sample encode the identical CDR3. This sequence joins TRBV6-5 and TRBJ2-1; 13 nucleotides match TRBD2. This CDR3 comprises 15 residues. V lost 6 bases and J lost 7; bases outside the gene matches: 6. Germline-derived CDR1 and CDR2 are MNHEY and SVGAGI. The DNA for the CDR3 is TGTGCCAGCAGCCCGGGACTAGCGGGGACTAATGAGCAGTTCTTC. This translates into CASSPGLAGTNEQFF.

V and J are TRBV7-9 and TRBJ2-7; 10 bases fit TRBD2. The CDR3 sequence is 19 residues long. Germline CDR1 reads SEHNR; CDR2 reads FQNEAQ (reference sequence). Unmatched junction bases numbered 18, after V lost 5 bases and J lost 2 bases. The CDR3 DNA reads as TGTGCCAGCAGCCCTCTTGGTGTTAGCGGGGGGTTCACCGCCTACGAGCAGTACTTC. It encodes CASSPLGVSGGFTAYEQYF.

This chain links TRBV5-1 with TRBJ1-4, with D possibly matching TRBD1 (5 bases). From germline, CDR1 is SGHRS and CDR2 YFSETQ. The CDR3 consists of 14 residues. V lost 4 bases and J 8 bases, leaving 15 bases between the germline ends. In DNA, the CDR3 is TGCGCCAGCAGCGAGTTTTTGGGGGGGGAAAAACTGTTTTTT. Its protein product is CASSEFLGGEKLFF.

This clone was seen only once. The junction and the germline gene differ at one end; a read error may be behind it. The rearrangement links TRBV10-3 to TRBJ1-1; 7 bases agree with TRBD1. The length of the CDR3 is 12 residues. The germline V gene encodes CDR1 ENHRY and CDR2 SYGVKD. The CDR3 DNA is TGTGCCATCAGTGAGTCGAAAGGGGGCGCGATCTTT. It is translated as CAISESKGGAIF.

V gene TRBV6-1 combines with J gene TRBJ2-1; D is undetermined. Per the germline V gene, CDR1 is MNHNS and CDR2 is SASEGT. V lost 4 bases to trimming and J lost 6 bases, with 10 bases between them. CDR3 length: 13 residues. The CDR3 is CASSGTSRNEQFF. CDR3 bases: TGTGCCAGCAGTGGAACTTCACGCAATGAGCAGTTCTTC.

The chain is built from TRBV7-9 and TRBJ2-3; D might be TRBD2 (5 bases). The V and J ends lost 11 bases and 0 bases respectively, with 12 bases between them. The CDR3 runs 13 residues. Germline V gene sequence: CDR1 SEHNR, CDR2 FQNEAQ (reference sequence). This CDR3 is CAAERTSTDTQYF. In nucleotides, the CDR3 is TGTGCCGCCGAGCGGACTAGCACAGATACGCAGTATTTT.

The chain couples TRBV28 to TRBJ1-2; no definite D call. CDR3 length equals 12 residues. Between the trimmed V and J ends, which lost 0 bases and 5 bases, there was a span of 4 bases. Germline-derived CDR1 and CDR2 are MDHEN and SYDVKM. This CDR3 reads CASSLWEYGYTF. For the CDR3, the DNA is TGTGCCAGCAGTTTATGGGAGTATGGCTACACCTTC.

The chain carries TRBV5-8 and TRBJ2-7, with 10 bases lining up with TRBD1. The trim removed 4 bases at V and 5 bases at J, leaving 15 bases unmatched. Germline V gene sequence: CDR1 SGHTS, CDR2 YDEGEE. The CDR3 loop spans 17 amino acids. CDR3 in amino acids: CASSTIRGGQGNNEQYF. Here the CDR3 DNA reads TGTGCCAGCAGCACCATCCGGGGGGGACAGGGGAACAACGAGCAGTACTTC.

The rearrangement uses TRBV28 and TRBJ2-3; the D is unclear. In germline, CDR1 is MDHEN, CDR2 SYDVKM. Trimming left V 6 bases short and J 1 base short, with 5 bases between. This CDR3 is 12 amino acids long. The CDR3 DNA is TGTGCCAGCAGAACGGGCACAGATACGCAGTATTTT. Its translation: CASRTGTDTQYF.

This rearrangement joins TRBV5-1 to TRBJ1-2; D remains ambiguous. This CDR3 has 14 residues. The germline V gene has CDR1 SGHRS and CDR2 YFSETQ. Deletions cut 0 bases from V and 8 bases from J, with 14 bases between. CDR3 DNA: TGCGCCAGCAGCTTGGAGGATCTAACGAGGGGCTACACCTTC. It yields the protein CASSLEDLTRGYTF. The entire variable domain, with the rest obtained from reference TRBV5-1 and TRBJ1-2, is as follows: KAGVTQTPRYLIKTRGQQVTLSCSPISGHRSVSWYQQTPGQGLQFLFEYFSETQRNKGNFPGRFSGRQFSNSRSEMNVSTLELGDSALYLCASSLEDLTRGYTFGSGTRLTVV.

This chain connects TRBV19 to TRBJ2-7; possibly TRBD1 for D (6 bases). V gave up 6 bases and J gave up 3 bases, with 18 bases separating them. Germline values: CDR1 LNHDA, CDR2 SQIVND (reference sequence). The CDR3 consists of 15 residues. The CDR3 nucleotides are TGTGCCAGTAGCACAAAACACAGGGAGAACTACGAGCAGTACTTC. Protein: CASSTKHRENYEQYF. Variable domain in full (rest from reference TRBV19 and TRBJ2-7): DGGITQSPKYLFRKEGQNVTLSCEQNLNHDAMYWYRQDPGQGLRLIYYSQIVNDFQKGDIAEGYSVSREKKESFPLTVTSAQKNPTAFYLCASSTKHRENYEQYFGPGTRLTVT.

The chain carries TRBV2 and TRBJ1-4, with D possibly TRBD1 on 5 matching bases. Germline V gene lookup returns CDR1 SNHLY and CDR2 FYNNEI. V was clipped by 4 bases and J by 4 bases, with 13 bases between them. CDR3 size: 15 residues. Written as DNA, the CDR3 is TGTGCCAGCAGTGGCCTGGGACTGGATAATGAAAAACTGTTTTTT. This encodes CASSGLGLDNEKLFF.

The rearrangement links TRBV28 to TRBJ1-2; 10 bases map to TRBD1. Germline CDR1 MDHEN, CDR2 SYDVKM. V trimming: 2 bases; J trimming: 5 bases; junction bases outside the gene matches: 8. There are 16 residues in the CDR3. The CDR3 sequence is CASSLVSPGQGYGYTF. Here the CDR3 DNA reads TGTGCCAGCAGTTTAGTGTCGCCGGGACAGGGGTATGGCTACACCTTC.

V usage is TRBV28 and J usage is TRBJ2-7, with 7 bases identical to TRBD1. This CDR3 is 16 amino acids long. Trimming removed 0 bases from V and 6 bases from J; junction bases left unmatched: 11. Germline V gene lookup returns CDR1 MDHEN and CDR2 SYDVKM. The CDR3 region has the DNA TGTGCCAGCAGTTTATGGTCTCTGGACAGGCCCTCCGAGCAGTACTTC. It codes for CASSLWSLDRPSEQYF.

The CDR3 DNA reads TGTGCCAGCAGTTTAAACGGTGAAAAACTGTTTTTT. Encoded protein: CASSLNGEKLFF. The chain recombines TRBV28 with TRBJ1-4; D gene uncertain. V was cut by 2 bases and J by 7 bases, with 5 bases left in between. There are 12 residues in the CDR3. The germline V gene has CDR1 MDHEN and CDR2 SYDVKM.

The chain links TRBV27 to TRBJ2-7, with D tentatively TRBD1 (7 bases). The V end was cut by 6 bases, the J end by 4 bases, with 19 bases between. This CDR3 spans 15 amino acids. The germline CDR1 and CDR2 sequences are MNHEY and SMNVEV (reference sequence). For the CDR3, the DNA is TGTGCCAGCAGCGCGCAGGGGGGATATAATTACGAGCAGTACTTC. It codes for CASSAQGGYNYEQYF.

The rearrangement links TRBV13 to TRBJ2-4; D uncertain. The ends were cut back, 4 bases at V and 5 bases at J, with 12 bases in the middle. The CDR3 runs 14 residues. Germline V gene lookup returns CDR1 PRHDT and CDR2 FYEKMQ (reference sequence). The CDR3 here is CASSSTDFQNIQYF. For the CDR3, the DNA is TGTGCCAGCAGCTCAACCGACTTCCAAAACATTCAGTACTTC.

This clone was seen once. The CDR3 sequence: CASRPTSGGASETQYF. The CDR3 nucleotides read TGTGCCAGCAGACCAACTAGCGGGGGGGCTTCAGAGACCCAGTACTTC. This chain connects TRBV6-6 to TRBJ2-5, with 13 bases that match TRBD2. The junction had 8 bases not matched to a gene; V was cut back by 6 bases and J by 4 bases. The CDR3 consists of 16 residues. CDR1 is MNHNY, CDR2 SVGAGI, per germline (reference sequence).

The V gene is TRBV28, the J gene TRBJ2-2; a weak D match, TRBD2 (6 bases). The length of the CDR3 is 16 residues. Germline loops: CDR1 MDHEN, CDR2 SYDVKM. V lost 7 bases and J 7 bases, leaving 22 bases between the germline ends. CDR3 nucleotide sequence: TGTGCCAGCACCCCCCCGGGGGACTCTAGTCTCGGGGAGCTGTTTTTT. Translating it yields CASTPPGDSSLGELFF.

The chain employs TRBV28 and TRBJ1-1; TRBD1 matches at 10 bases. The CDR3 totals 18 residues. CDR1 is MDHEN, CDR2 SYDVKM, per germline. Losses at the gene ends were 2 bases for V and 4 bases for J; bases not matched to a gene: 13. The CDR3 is CASSLISVGQGYGTEAFF. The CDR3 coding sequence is TGTGCCAGCAGTTTAATAAGCGTGGGACAGGGGTATGGCACTGAAGCTTTCTTT.

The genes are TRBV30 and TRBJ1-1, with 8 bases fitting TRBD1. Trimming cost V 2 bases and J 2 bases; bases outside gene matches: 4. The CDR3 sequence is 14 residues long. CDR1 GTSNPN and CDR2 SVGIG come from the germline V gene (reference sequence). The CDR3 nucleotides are TGTGCCTGGAGTTTCGCAGGGGGCAACACTGAAGCTTTCTTT. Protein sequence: CAWSFAGGNTEAFF.

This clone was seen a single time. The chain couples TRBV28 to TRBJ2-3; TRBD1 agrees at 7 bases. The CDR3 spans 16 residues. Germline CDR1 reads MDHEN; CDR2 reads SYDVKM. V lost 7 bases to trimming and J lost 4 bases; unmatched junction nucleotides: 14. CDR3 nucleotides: TGTGCCAGCACCTCAATCGGACGACAGGGTGCAGATACGCAGTATTTT. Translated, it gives CASTSIGRQGADTQYF. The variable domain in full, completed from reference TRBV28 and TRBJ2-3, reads DVKVTQSSRYLVKRTGEKVFLECVQDMDHENMFWYRQDPGLGLRLIYFSYDVKMKEKGDIPEGYSVSREKKERFSLILESASTNQTSMYLCASTSIGRQGADTQYFGPGTRLTVL.